This passage covers 32 T cell receptor beta chains from one sample sequenced in a study of cytomegalovirus exposure and HLA in healthy donors. 13 Jbeta primers and 60 Vbeta primers were used for the PCR. Clones were sequenced by immunoSEQ multiplex PCR, and TCRdb holds only the in-frame ones, with some missing. Among some 100,000 clones listed, more than 65% were seen once. The specimen was PBMCs. These receptors originate from a woman aged 18-29 years in good health and CMV-seronegative.

This rearrangement joins TRBV7-2 to TRBJ2-5; TRBD1 might be the D (6 bases). The CDR3 runs to 14 residues. V was clipped by 5 bases and J by 5 bases, with 15 bases between them. Germline-derived CDR1 and CDR2 are SGHTA and FQGNSA. The CDR3 region has the DNA TGTGCCAGCAGCCCAAATCGTAGGGGGGAGACCCAGTACTTC. It translates to CASSPNRRGETQYF.

CDR3 residues: CASSHRTSGSSYEQYF. In DNA, the CDR3 is TGTGCCAGCAGCCACCGGACTAGCGGGAGCTCCTACGAGCAGTACTTC. The rearrangement uses TRBV4-2 and TRBJ2-7; 13 bases map to TRBD2. With V trimmed by 3 bases and J by 0 bases, 2 bases remained unmatched. CDR3 size: 16 residues. Per the germline V gene, CDR1 is LGHNA and CDR2 is YNFKEQ.

The chain uses TRBV19 and TRBJ2-7, with D possibly being TRBD2 (5 bases). Germline V gives CDR1 LNHDA, CDR2 SQIVND (reference sequence). V was cut by 1 base and J by 2 bases, with 12 bases left in between. The CDR3 contains 15 residues. Here the CDR3 reads CASSIGAGGAYEQYF. CDR3 DNA: TGTGCCAGTAGTATAGGGGCCGGAGGCGCCTACGAGCAGTACTTC.

DNA of the CDR3: TGTGCCAGCAGCTATATCCGGGGGGGCGGAGATACGCAGTATTTT. This gives the protein CASSYIRGGGDTQYF. The gene calls are TRBV7-2 and TRBJ2-3; TRBD2 agrees at 8 bases. This CDR3 contains 15 residues. CDR1 and CDR2 (germline): SGHTA, FQGNSA. J was trimmed by 5 bases and V by 4 bases; bases with no gene match: 8.

CDR3: CASSLDDGSGETQYF. In DNA, the CDR3 is TGTGCCAGCAGCTTAGATGATGGAAGCGGGGAGACCCAGTACTTC. This sequence joins TRBV7-7 and TRBJ2-5; the D gene is possibly TRBD2 (6 bases). Deletions cut 1 base from V and 5 bases from J, with 14 bases between. The CDR3 loop spans 15 amino acids. In germline, CDR1 is SSHAT, CDR2 FNYEAQ (reference sequence).

The rearrangement uses TRBV13 and TRBJ2-3; D unresolved. This CDR3 is built from 15 residues. Per germline, CDR1 PRHDT and CDR2 FYEKMQ (reference sequence). Trimming took 1 base from V and 1 from J, leaving 9 bases between them. Here the CDR3 reads CASSLVGLGTDTQYF. In DNA, the CDR3 is TGTGCCAGCAGCTTAGTCGGGTTAGGCACAGATACGCAGTATTTT.

The gene calls are TRBV5-1 and TRBJ2-3; 8 nucleotides match TRBD2. The CDR3 length is 14 residues. Germline CDR1 is SGHRS and CDR2 is YFSETQ. The ends lost 4 bases at V and 6 bases at J; junction bases unmatched: 7. CDR3 nucleotide sequence: TGCGCCAGCAGCCCCGGACCTAGCGGGGATACGCAGTATTTT. Amino acid sequence: CASSPGPSGDTQYF.

In its sample, this clone was seen a few times. The gene calls are TRBV7-3 and TRBJ2-2; weak D call: TRBD1 (6 bases). CDR1 is SGHTA, CDR2 FQGTGA, per germline. The CDR3 covers 16 residues. V was clipped by 5 bases and J by 4 bases, with 17 bases between them. CDR3 sequence: CASSPGATGITGELFF. The CDR3 nucleotides are TGTGCCAGCAGCCCCGGAGCTACAGGGATCACCGGGGAGCTGTTTTTT.

This clone was seen a single time. V gene TRBV4-1 combines with J gene TRBJ2-1; D might be TRBD2 (6 bases). Looked up from germline, CDR1 is MGHRA and CDR2 is YSYEKL. V lost 3 bases, J lost 4 bases, and 10 bases lay in between. The CDR3 consists of 14 residues. The CDR3 protein is CASSHASGYNEQFF. CDR3 in DNA: TGCGCCAGCAGCCACGCAAGCGGGTACAATGAGCAGTTCTTC.

The genes are TRBV28 and TRBJ2-2; tentative D call: TRBD1 (6 bases). Germline loops: CDR1 MDHEN, CDR2 SYDVKM. This CDR3 comprises 15 residues. The V end was cut by 6 bases, the J end by 1 base, with 12 bases between. This chain's CDR3 is CASRTATGNTGELFF. The DNA of the CDR3 is TGTGCCAGCAGGACCGCGACAGGGAACACCGGGGAGCTGTTTTTT.

This sequence joins TRBV7-2 and TRBJ2-5; TRBD2 might be the D (6 bases). The V and J ends lost 0 bases and 2 bases respectively, with 16 bases between them. This CDR3 spans 17 amino acids. The V gene's germline CDR1 is SGHTA and CDR2 FQGNSA. This CDR3 reads CASSLAEELRGQETQYF. Written as DNA, the CDR3 is TGTGCCAGCAGCTTAGCGGAGGAGCTACGGGGGCAAGAGACCCAGTACTTC. Looking up the rest from reference TRBV7-2 and TRBJ2-5 gives the full variable domain: GAGVSQSPSNKVTEKGKDVELRCDPISGHTALYWYRQSLGQGLEFLIYFQGNSAPDKSGLPSDRFSAERTGGSVSTLTIQRTQQEDSAVYLCASSLAEELRGQETQYFGPGTRLLVL.

A word on this clone: One end of the junction is discordant with germline, which a read error may explain. Other DNA sequences in the sample encode the same CDR3. V usage is TRBV28 and J usage is TRBJ1-1, with unresolved D. Germline CDR1 and CDR2: MDHEN and SYDVKM. The CDR3 spans 15 residues. CDR3 bases: TGCGCCAGCAGTCCCGGGATAAACGTGAACACTGAAGCTTTCTTT. It is translated as CASSPGINVNTEAFF.

The gene calls are TRBV7-2 and TRBJ1-2; the match to TRBD1 covers 11 bases. In germline, CDR1 is SGHTA, CDR2 FQGNSA. The CDR3 is made up of 16 amino acids. With 2 bases clipped from V and 6 bases from J, the junction kept 8 bases outside the gene matches. CDR3 nucleotide sequence: TGTGCCAGCAGCTTATTTCGGACAGGGGGCGAAAATGGCTACACCTTC. Translation: CASSLFRTGGENGYTF.

The count of this clone is one. A read error may account for a junction end that differs from germline. The gene calls are TRBV7-9 and TRBJ1-1, with D maybe TRBD1 (6 bases). The germline gives CDR1 SEHNR, CDR2 FQNEAQ (reference sequence). This CDR3 is built from 12 residues. The CDR3 reads CSSSFQGSEAFF. Here the CDR3 DNA reads TGTTCCAGCAGCTTTCAGGGGTCTGAAGCTTTCTTT. Variable domain in full (rest from reference TRBV7-9 and TRBJ1-1): DTGVSQNPRHKITKRGQNVTFRCDPISEHNRLYWYRQTLGQGPEFLTYFQNEAQLEKSRLLSDRFSAERPKGSFSTLEIQRTEQGDSAMYLCSSSFQGSEAFFGQGTRLTVV.

This chain connects TRBV7-3 to TRBJ2-6, with D possibly matching TRBD2 (6 bases). Trimming pared 1 base from V and 0 bases from J, leaving 16 bases between. This CDR3 has 19 residues. CDR1 and CDR2 from the germline V gene are SGHTA and FQGTGA. CDR3 DNA sequence: TGTGCCAGCAGCTTAAATCTTGGCGGGGTGCCCTCTGGGGCCAACGTCCTGACTTTC. This codes for CASSLNLGGVPSGANVLTF.

The V and J genes are TRBV21-1 and TRBJ2-3; TRBD2 reflects the table's D call only, with no check against the DNA. TRBV21-1 is a known pseudogene. This CDR3 spans 16 amino acids. The CDR3 DNA sequence: TGTGCCAGCAAGGGACTAGCGGGGGGGCCGGAAGATACGCAGTATTTT. It specifies CASKGLAGGPEDTQYF.

This clone was observed once. V and J are TRBV6-5 and TRBJ2-6; D is possibly TRBD1 (6 bases). Trimming removed 2 bases from V and 1 base from J, with 6 bases in between. The length of the CDR3 is 15 residues. Germline lookup yields CDR1 MNHEY and CDR2 SVGAGI. The CDR3 bases are TGTGCCAGCAGTTACGGGACATCTGGGGCCAACGTCCTGACTTTC. Its translation is CASSYGTSGANVLTF.

This clone appeared a few times. This rearrangement joins TRBV28 to TRBJ2-7; 8 nucleotides agree with TRBD1. The V segment lost 2 bases and the J segment 3 bases; nucleotides outside the gene matches: 6. There are 15 residues in the CDR3. In germline, CDR1 is MDHEN, CDR2 SYDVKM. In nucleotides, the CDR3 is TGTGCCAGCAGTTTAGCGGCAGGGGGCTTCTACGAGCAGTACTTC. Amino acids: CASSLAAGGFYEQYF.

The chain uses TRBV19 and TRBJ1-6; 8 bases are shared with TRBD1. The length of the CDR3 is 18 residues. The trim removed 4 bases at V and 0 bases at J, leaving 8 bases unmatched. CDR1 LNHDA and CDR2 SQIVND come from the germline V gene (reference sequence). The CDR3 sequence is CASSTRDRHSSYNSPLHF. CDR3 coding DNA: TGTGCCAGTAGTACCCGGGACAGGCATAGCTCCTATAATTCACCCCTCCACTTT.

The CDR3 loop is CASSYQSRTAEQFF. The CDR3 DNA follows: TGTGCCAGCAGTTACCAATCTCGAACAGCTGAGCAGTTCTTC. J is TRBJ2-1 and V is TRBV6-6; D is unresolved. CDR3 size: 14 residues. The V end was cut by 2 bases, the J end by 9 bases, with 14 bases between. Germline-derived CDR1 and CDR2 are MNHNY and SVGAGI (reference sequence).

This chain uses TRBV28 with TRBJ1-1, with D perhaps matching TRBD1 (6 bases). There are 14 residues in the CDR3. CDR1 and CDR2 from the germline V gene are MDHEN and SYDVKM. V was trimmed by 4 bases and J by 6 bases, leaving 15 bases between them. CDR3 DNA sequence: TGTGCCAGCAGTTCAGGGGCCGGGTGGTCTGAAGCTTTCTTT. It yields the protein CASSSGAGWSEAFF.

About this clone: A junction end diverges from the germline sequence, so it may reflect a read error. V is TRBV7-9 and J is TRBJ2-5, with 7 bases matching TRBD2. The CDR3 runs 19 residues. CDR1 SEHNR and CDR2 FQNEAQ come from the germline V gene (reference sequence). CDR3 sequence: CSSSTTTGGASGPYRTQYF. CDR3 nucleotide sequence: TGTTCCAGCAGCACAACAACCGGGGGAGCTAGCGGACCCTACCGGACCCAGTACTTC.

The genes are TRBV4-3 and TRBJ2-1, with D perhaps matching TRBD2 (6 bases). V dropped 1 base and J dropped 6 bases, with 13 bases sitting between them. The germline V gene has CDR1 LGHNA and CDR2 YSLEER. The CDR3 extends over 15 amino acids. CDR3 bases: TGCGCCAGCAGCCAAGGGGGGGATGGTGGCAATGAGCAGTTCTTC. Its protein product is CASSQGGDGGNEQFF.

The chain carries TRBV18 and TRBJ1-1; weak D call: TRBD1 (5 bases). CDR3 length: 15 amino acids. The germline V gene has CDR1 KGHSH and CDR2 LQKENI. Trimming left V 3 bases short and J 1 base short, with 12 bases between. For the CDR3, the DNA is TGTGCCAGCTCACCTATCTCCCAGGGGAACACTGAAGCTTTCTTT. It yields the protein CASSPISQGNTEAFF.

The chain recombines TRBV20-1 with TRBJ2-7, with D uncertain. V was shortened by 5 bases and J by 3 bases, with 5 bases between the two germline ends. The CDR3 is 10 amino acids. Germline V lookup: CDR1 DFQATT, CDR2 SNEGSKA (reference sequence). CDR3 nucleotides: TGCAGTGCTTTACTCTACGAGCAGTACTTC. This translates into CSALLYEQYF.

The V call is TRBV19, the J call TRBJ1-2, with TRBD1 matching over 7 bases. The trim removed 8 bases at V and 4 bases at J, leaving 13 bases unmatched. Looked up from germline, CDR1 is LNHDA and CDR2 is SQIVND (reference sequence). The CDR3 covers 15 residues. CDR3 protein: CASERGPFSPYGYTF. The CDR3 DNA follows: TGTGCCAGTGAGAGGGGGCCTTTTAGTCCCTATGGCTACACCTTC.

The J gene is TRBJ1-1, the V gene TRBV4-1, with D possibly TRBD1 on 6 matching bases. This CDR3 contains 14 residues. Looked up from germline, CDR1 is MGHRA and CDR2 is YSYEKL. Trimming removed 4 bases at V and 5 bases at J, with 14 bases between. DNA of the CDR3: TGCGCCAGCAGCCGAGACAGAGGGGGTACTGAAGCTTTCTTT. It is translated as CASSRDRGGTEAFF.

The chain joins TRBV10-3 to TRBJ2-7, with TRBD2 as a possible D gene (5 bases). V gave up 9 bases and J gave up 6 bases, with 18 bases separating them. The germline CDR1 and CDR2 sequences are ENHRY and SYGVKD. The CDR3 spans 13 residues. The CDR3 protein is CAITRRGTGEQYF. The DNA for the CDR3 is TGTGCCATTACTCGTCGGGGAACGGGCGAGCAGTACTTC.

The table lists this clone with a few counts. The chain employs TRBV29-1 and TRBJ2-1; 10 nucleotides match TRBD2. The germline V gene encodes CDR1 SQVTM and CDR2 ANQGSEA. This CDR3 spans 16 amino acids. V gave up 8 bases and J gave up 2 bases; unmatched junction bases: 12. The CDR3 reads CSSLPSGGDAYNEQFF. The CDR3 DNA is TGCAGCTCCTTACCAAGCGGGGGGGACGCCTACAATGAGCAGTTCTTC.

V is TRBV6-5 and J is TRBJ2-7, with TRBD1 matching 7 bases. The V and J ends lost 5 bases and 2 bases, in that order; junction bases with no gene match: 3. This CDR3 region has 13 residues. Germline V CDR1 and CDR2: MNHEY, SVGAGI. This CDR3 reads CASSKDRAYEQYF. As DNA, the CDR3 is TGTGCCAGCAGTAAAGACAGGGCCTACGAGCAGTACTTC.

The chain links TRBV5-4 to TRBJ1-2; the D gene is possibly TRBD1 (5 bases). This CDR3 has 16 amino acids. Germline assignment: CDR1 SGHNT and CDR2 YYREEE (reference sequence). Trimming left V 3 bases short and J 1 base short, with 16 bases between. CDR3 in amino acids: CASSWGGKLGNYGYTF. The CDR3 DNA sequence: TGTGCCAGCAGCTGGGGCGGGAAGCTTGGTAACTATGGCTACACCTTC.

This chain joins TRBV6-1 and TRBJ2-7, with 9 positions matching TRBD1. This CDR3 spans 15 amino acids. The J segment lost 0 bases and the V segment lost 4 bases, leaving 4 bases of the junction unmatched. Looked up from germline, CDR1 is MNHNS and CDR2 is SASEGT. DNA of the CDR3: TGTGCCAGCAGTGGCCGGGACAGGGCCTCCTACGAGCAGTACTTC. It codes for CASSGRDRASYEQYF.